Presented here are 32 T cell receptor beta chains from one specimen sequenced in a study of cytomegalovirus exposure and HLA in healthy donors. This table comes from immunoSEQ multiplex PCR, and its TCRdb copy is limited to in-frame clones, with some not included. The table shows 50,000 to 65,000 clones, with 95% occurring only once. Sample: PBMCs. The receptor set was obtained from a woman between 18 and 30 years old in good health and CMV-seropositive.

The genes are TRBV7-9 and TRBJ2-4, with D maybe TRBD1 (6 bases). Germline loops: CDR1 SEHNR, CDR2 FQNEAQ (reference sequence). The CDR3 spans 13 residues. V lost 4 bases and J 5 bases, leaving 9 bases between the germline ends. In nucleotides, the CDR3 is TGTGCCAGCAGCTCAGGGGTGGAAAACATTCAGTACTTC. Translating it yields CASSSGVENIQYF.

The V call is TRBV5-1, the J call TRBJ1-3; D is unclear. Germline loops: CDR1 SGHRS, CDR2 YFSETQ. The CDR3 length is 15 residues. V lost 0 bases to trimming and J lost 1 base, with 8 bases between them. CDR3 amino acids: CASSLAPGSGNTIYF. The CDR3 region has the DNA TGCGCCAGCAGCTTGGCCCCGGGGTCTGGAAACACCATATATTTT.

In its sample, this clone was seen once. The gene calls are TRBV5-4 and TRBJ2-5; the D gene is possibly TRBD2 (6 bases). The germline V gene encodes CDR1 SGHNT and CDR2 YYREEE (reference sequence). Trimming removed 4 bases from V and 2 bases from J, with 18 bases in between. CDR3 length: 16 residues. The CDR3 here is CASSTGGPTKQETQYF. For the CDR3, the DNA is TGTGCCAGCAGCACAGGAGGGCCCACCAAGCAAGAGACCCAGTACTTC.

J is TRBJ1-5 and V is TRBV7-2; D not resolved. V lost 3 bases and J 3 bases, leaving 9 bases between the germline ends. Germline values: CDR1 SGHTA, CDR2 FQGNSA. The CDR3 spans 14 residues. CDR3 amino acids: CASSLVSSNQPQHF. CDR3 DNA sequence: TGTGCCAGCAGCTTGGTCAGTTCCAATCAGCCCCAGCATTTT.

The J gene is TRBJ1-5, the V gene TRBV2; D possibly corresponds to TRBD1 (5 bases). Trimming removed 9 bases at V and 2 bases at J, with 23 bases between. The germline V gene has CDR1 SNHLY and CDR2 FYNNEI. The CDR3 runs 17 residues. Written as DNA, the CDR3 is TGTGCCAGTAGCCTGAAGGGTAGGGGTTTTGGCAATCAGCCCCAGCATTTT. Translated, it gives CASSLKGRGFGNQPQHF.

The rearrangement joins TRBV7-9 to TRBJ2-3, with 7 bases aligning to TRBD2. V trimming: 5 bases; J trimming: 2 bases; junction bases outside the gene matches: 7. Germline CDR1 is SEHNR and CDR2 is FQNEAQ (reference sequence). This CDR3 has 15 residues. The CDR3: CASSQGGTTTDTQYF. In nucleotides, the CDR3 is TGTGCCAGCAGCCAGGGTGGGACTACCACAGATACGCAGTATTTT.

This rearrangement joins TRBV30 to TRBJ2-3, with D maybe TRBD1 (5 bases). The CDR3 runs to 11 residues. V lost 3 bases to trimming and J lost 4 bases, with 5 bases between them. Germline-derived CDR1 and CDR2 are GTSNPN and SVGIG (reference sequence). CDR3 sequence (DNA): TGTGCCTGGAGGACAGCAGATACGCAGTATTTT. Residues: CAWRTADTQYF. The full variable domain, in which reference TRBV30 and TRBJ2-3 provide the parts outside the CDR3, is SQTIHQWPATLVQPVGSPLSLECTVEGTSNPNLYWYRQAAGRGLQLLFYSVGIGQISSEVPQNLSASRPQDRQFILSSKKLLLSDSGFYLCAWRTADTQYFGPGTRLTVL.

This chain links TRBV6-1 with TRBJ2-3, with 12 bases matching TRBD2. The CDR3 covers 16 residues. Germline V gene sequence: CDR1 MNHNS, CDR2 SASEGT. V gave up 4 bases and J gave up 1 base; unmatched junction bases: 3. CDR3 nucleotide sequence: TGTGCCAGCAGTGCTCGACTAGCGGGGGGCACAGATACGCAGTATTTT. Translating it yields CASSARLAGGTDTQYF.

The chain joins TRBV10-3 to TRBJ2-7; 7 positions match TRBD2. Germline CDR1 is ENHRY and CDR2 is SYGVKD. The CDR3 consists of 13 residues. Trimming removed 4 bases from V and 2 bases from J; junction bases left unmatched: 2. The CDR3 DNA reads as TGTGCCATCAGTGGGGAGGGGCCCTACGAGCAGTACTTC. Encoded protein: CAISGEGPYEQYF.

This chain joins TRBV7-2 and TRBJ1-2, with TRBD1 matching over 11 bases. CDR1 is SGHTA and CDR2 is FQGNSA in the germline V gene. J gave up 4 bases and V 5 bases, and 6 bases lay outside the gene matches. CDR3 length: 15 residues. This CDR3 reads CASSAGTGGSYGYTF. Written as DNA, the CDR3 is TGTGCCAGCAGCGCCGGGACAGGGGGGAGCTATGGCTACACCTTC.

The CDR3 DNA is TGCGCCAGCAGCTCCGGAGCCTACGAGCAGTACTTC. Translating gives CASSSGAYEQYF. The V and J genes are TRBV5-1 and TRBJ2-7; D not certain. This CDR3 spans 12 amino acids. V lost 3 bases to trimming and J lost 2 bases, with 6 bases between them. Germline V CDR1 and CDR2: SGHRS, YFSETQ.

This chain joins TRBV9 and TRBJ2-1; 7 bases fit TRBD2. The CDR3 runs to 15 residues. Trimming took 4 bases from V and 4 from J; bases not matched to a gene: 8. Germline loops: CDR1 SGDLS, CDR2 YYNGEE. CDR3 sequence: CASSTGLPEYNEQFF. In DNA, the CDR3 is TGTGCCAGCAGCACGGGACTACCGGAATACAATGAGCAGTTCTTC.

The chain recombines TRBV28 with TRBJ2-7; 11 nucleotides line up with TRBD2. Trimming cost V 4 bases and J 4 bases; bases outside gene matches: 6. Germline-derived CDR1 and CDR2 are MDHEN and SYDVKM. The CDR3 is 15 residues long. The CDR3 sequence: CASSSTSGSKYEQYF. The CDR3 DNA reads TGTGCCAGCAGTTCAACTAGCGGGAGTAAATACGAGCAGTACTTC. Complete variable domain (other parts from reference TRBV28 and TRBJ2-7): DVKVTQSSRYLVKRTGEKVFLECVQDMDHENMFWYRQDPGLGLRLIYFSYDVKMKEKGDIPEGYSVSREKKERFSLILESASTNQTSMYLCASSSTSGSKYEQYFGPGTRLTVT.

V is TRBV4-1 and J is TRBJ2-7, with a possible D match to TRBD1 (6 bases). The CDR3 is 15 amino acids. CDR1 is MGHRA and CDR2 is YSYEKL in the germline V gene. Trimming removed 3 bases from V and 1 base from J, with 13 bases in between. The CDR3 region has the DNA TGCGCCAGCAGCCACCCCCCCGGACAGTCCTACGAGCAGTACTTC. Translation gives CASSHPPGQSYEQYF.

The CDR3 loop is CASGLGGSRDEQFF. For the CDR3, the DNA is TGTGCTAGTGGTTTAGGCGGGAGCCGGGATGAGCAGTTCTTC. This chain connects TRBV12-5 to TRBJ2-1, with 7 bases lining up with TRBD2. In germline, CDR1 is LGHNT, CDR2 FRNRAP. Trimming took 3 bases from V and 8 from J; bases not matched to a gene: 7. The CDR3 is 14 residues long.

The V gene is TRBV9, the J gene TRBJ2-7; 14 nucleotides align to TRBD2. This CDR3 has 19 amino acids. Germline-derived CDR1 and CDR2 are SGDLS and YYNGEE. V lost 0 bases and J lost 5; bases outside the gene matches: 13. The chain's CDR3 is CASSVAGIGTSGSRHEQYF. CDR3 coding DNA: TGTGCCAGCAGCGTAGCAGGGATTGGGACTAGCGGGAGTCGCCACGAGCAGTACTTC.

The chain links TRBV28 to TRBJ2-7; the D gene is possibly TRBD1 (5 bases). Trimming cost V 5 bases and J 3 bases, with 17 bases left between them. The CDR3 runs 15 residues. Germline V lookup: CDR1 MDHEN, CDR2 SYDVKM. CDR3 nucleotides: TGTGCCAGCAGTAGCGCAGGGTTATCCGACTACGAGCAGTACTTC. This translates into CASSSAGLSDYEQYF.

The J gene is TRBJ2-3, the V gene TRBV28; TRBD1 matches at 10 bases. The CDR3 runs 17 residues. Germline V lookup: CDR1 MDHEN, CDR2 SYDVKM. Trimming removed 1 base from V and 4 bases from J; junction bases left unmatched: 8. The DNA for the CDR3 is TGTGCCAGCAGTTTATTGGGACGGGACAGGGGTTCAGATACGCAGTATTTT. It specifies CASSLLGRDRGSDTQYF.

The chain couples TRBV5-4 to TRBJ2-3; 8 bases map to TRBD2. From germline, CDR1 is SGHNT and CDR2 YYREEE (reference sequence). The CDR3 has 15 amino acids. The J segment lost 6 bases and the V segment lost 4 bases, leaving 10 bases of the junction unmatched. The CDR3 DNA is TGTGCCAGCAGCCCCGGGGCGGGGGGCCGGGATACGCAGTATTTT. Translated, it gives CASSPGAGGRDTQYF.

The table lists this clone with a count of one. This rearrangement joins TRBV5-1 to TRBJ1-2; 10 nucleotides align to TRBD1. V lost 7 bases to trimming and J lost 7 bases; unmatched junction nucleotides: 19. Looked up from germline, CDR1 is SGHRS and CDR2 is YFSETQ. CDR3 length: 17 amino acids. The CDR3 DNA is TGCGCCAGCCGCCCCCCCCTACTAACGGGACAGGGGTCTGGCTACACCTTC. Its translation is CASRPPLLTGQGSGYTF. Full variable domain (rest looked up from reference TRBV5-1 and TRBJ1-2): KAGVTQTPRYLIKTRGQQVTLSCSPISGHRSVSWYQQTPGQGLQFLFEYFSETQRNKGNFPGRFSGRQFSNSRSEMNVSTLELGDSALYLCASRPPLLTGQGSGYTFGSGTRLTVV.

The rearrangement joins TRBV30 to TRBJ1-2; possible D gene TRBD1, 6 bases. V was cut by 0 bases and J by 7 bases, with 21 bases left in between. This CDR3 has 16 amino acids. In germline, CDR1 is GTSNPN, CDR2 SVGIG (reference sequence). The CDR3 loop is CAWSVLVGRGVPGYTF. For the CDR3, the DNA is TGTGCCTGGAGTGTACTGGTGGGCAGGGGCGTACCTGGCTACACCTTC.

The rearrangement uses TRBV27 and TRBJ2-7; a weak D match, TRBD2 (6 bases). CDR3 length: 14 residues. Germline assignment: CDR1 MNHEY and CDR2 SMNVEV (reference sequence). V lost 4 bases and J 3 bases, leaving 13 bases between the germline ends. CDR3 amino acids: CASSYGGPVYEQYF. In DNA, the CDR3 is TGTGCCAGCAGTTATGGAGGGCCGGTCTACGAGCAGTACTTC.

V is TRBV15 and J is TRBJ1-6; D possibly corresponds to TRBD1 (6 bases). Germline CDR1 reads LNHNV; CDR2 reads YYDKDF (reference sequence). Trimming cost V 3 bases and J 7 bases, with 19 bases left between them. There are 17 residues in the CDR3. CDR3 sequence: CATSRIPPPGANSPLHF. The CDR3 DNA is TGTGCCACCAGCAGGATCCCCCCCCCAGGGGCAAATTCACCCCTCCACTTT.

The CDR3 protein is CASSLGQPPSYEQYF. The CDR3, as DNA: TGCGCCAGCAGCTTGGGACAGCCGCCGAGCTACGAGCAGTACTTC. The chain employs TRBV5-1 and TRBJ2-7; D possibly corresponds to TRBD1 (5 bases). The length of the CDR3 is 15 residues. Germline assignment: CDR1 SGHRS and CDR2 YFSETQ. The V end was cut by 0 bases, the J end by 3 bases, with 13 bases between.

The J gene is TRBJ1-1, the V gene TRBV10-3; D is perhaps TRBD1 (6 bases). With 4 bases removed from V and 4 bases from J, the gap between germline ends came to 19 bases. The CDR3 is made up of 16 amino acids. Germline V gives CDR1 ENHRY, CDR2 SYGVKD. The CDR3 sequence is CAISVEGGGGATEAFF. In DNA form, the CDR3 reads TGTGCCATCAGTGTCGAAGGGGGGGGAGGGGCCACTGAAGCTTTCTTT.

The gene calls are TRBV30 and TRBJ1-2; unclear D gene. CDR3 size: 12 residues. Per the germline V gene, CDR1 is GTSNPN and CDR2 is SVGIG (reference sequence). The V end lost 2 bases, the J end lost 8 bases, and 12 bases lay between the germline ends. This chain's CDR3 is CAWSSGPGGYTF. CDR3 bases: TGTGCCTGGAGTTCTGGGCCGGGGGGCTACACCTTC. Variable domain in full (rest from reference TRBV30 and TRBJ1-2): SQTIHQWPATLVQPVGSPLSLECTVEGTSNPNLYWYRQAAGRGLQLLFYSVGIGQISSEVPQNLSASRPQDRQFILSSKKLLLSDSGFYLCAWSSGPGGYTFGSGTRLTVV.

The V call is TRBV10-3, the J call TRBJ2-7; tentative D call: TRBD1 (5 bases). Germline-derived CDR1 and CDR2 are ENHRY and SYGVKD. V was shortened by 7 bases and J by 4 bases, with 14 bases between the two germline ends. The CDR3 covers 13 residues. CDR3 sequence reads: CAIKGNGEYEQYF. CDR3 DNA: TGTGCCATCAAGGGGAATGGGGAATACGAGCAGTACTTC.

V is TRBV5-4 and J is TRBJ1-1; D gene uncertain. CDR3 length equals 12 residues. Germline V gives CDR1 SGHNT, CDR2 YYREEE (reference sequence). V lost 5 bases and J lost 6, with 11 bases in between. The CDR3 here is CASSRDSPEAFF. CDR3 nucleotides: TGTGCCAGCAGTCGGGATTCTCCTGAAGCTTTCTTT.

This clone was picked up one time. This chain joins TRBV7-2 and TRBJ1-2; TRBD1 might be the D (6 bases). The V and J ends lost 5 bases and 8 bases respectively, with 18 bases between them. Germline-derived CDR1 and CDR2 are SGHTA and FQGNSA. The CDR3 has 14 residues. The CDR3 DNA sequence: TGTGCCAGCAGCATACGACCAGGGGCGGAGGGCTACACCTTC. Its protein product is CASSIRPGAEGYTF. Supplemented by reference TRBV7-2 and TRBJ1-2, the full variable domain reads GAGVSQSPSNKVTEKGKDVELRCDPISGHTALYWYRQSLGQGLEFLIYFQGNSAPDKSGLPSDRFSAERTGGSVSTLTIQRTQQEDSAVYLCASSIRPGAEGYTFGSGTRLTVV.

The V gene is TRBV30, the J gene TRBJ1-5; D remains unclear. Germline V gives CDR1 GTSNPN, CDR2 SVGIG (reference sequence). The V end was cut by 1 base, the J end by 1 base, with 5 bases between. The CDR3 spans 13 residues. This chain's CDR3 is CAWSGASNQPQHF. For the CDR3, the DNA is TGTGCCTGGAGTGGGGCGAGCAATCAGCCCCAGCATTTT.

The CDR3 spells CYLLNTEAFF. The CDR3, as DNA: TGTTATCTCCTGAACACTGAAGCTTTCTTT. The rearrangement uses TRBV30 and TRBJ1-1; D is undetermined. The germline V gene encodes CDR1 GTSNPN and CDR2 SVGIG (reference sequence). There are 10 residues in the CDR3.

V and J are TRBV6-1 and TRBJ1-4; D is perhaps TRBD1 (6 bases). Germline CDR1 reads MNHNS; CDR2 reads SASEGT. Trimming pared 5 bases from V and 7 bases from J, leaving 17 bases between. The CDR3 loop spans 15 amino acids. As DNA, the CDR3 is TGTGCCAGCAGTACCCCGACAGGCCTTTTTGAAAAACTGTTTTTT. Residues: CASSTPTGLFEKLFF.